The 31 T cell receptor beta chains presented below share a single source sample, sequenced in a study of regulatory T cells in long-lasting Graves disease. With iRepertoire HTBI primers and Arm-PCR of CDR3 regions, TCR beta libraries were built. Each CDR3 protein gets one entry after TCRdb re-called the multiplex PCR reads with MiXCR. This sample has 600,000 to 850,000 distinct CDR3 sequences, with 25% to 30% found just once. As for time point: persistent/refractory GD, antithyroid drugs over 5 years with positive TRAb. Scientists built the TCR library using RNA that was extracted from PBMCs. The specimen was peripheral blood mononuclear cells (PBMCs), collected when the disease was refractory, from a patient treated with antithyroid drugs. These receptors originate from a female donor with Graves disease.

This sequence joins TRBV27 and TRBJ2-5; TRBD1 agrees at 8 bases. Germline loops: CDR1 MNHEY, CDR2 SMNVEV (reference sequence). With 5 bases clipped from V and 6 bases from J, the junction kept 8 bases outside the gene matches. This CDR3 is built from 14 residues. Written as DNA, the CDR3 is TGTGCCAGCAGTCTCCCCGGACAGGGAAAGACCCAGTACTTC. Encoded protein: CASSLPGQGKTQYF.

As to this clonotype: The junction differs from germline at one of its ends, possibly a read error. The genes are TRBV4-1 and TRBJ1-1; 7 bases are shared with TRBD1. Germline-derived CDR1 and CDR2 are MGHRA and YSYEKL. The CDR3 contains 14 residues. CDR3 sequence: CASSQGGAGAEAFF. The CDR3 region has the DNA TGCGCCAGCAGTCAAGGGGGCGCGGGTGCTGAAGCTTTCTTT.

The chain has TRBV7-9 and TRBJ1-1; 7 bases map to TRBD1. The germline V gene encodes CDR1 SEHNR and CDR2 FQNEAQ (reference sequence). Trimming removed 5 bases from V and 3 bases from J; junction bases left unmatched: 9. The CDR3 is 15 residues long. CDR3 bases: TGTGCCAGCAGCCTAAGGCAGGGGGGGGACACTGAAGCTTTCTTT. Protein: CASSLRQGGDTEAFF.

Regarding this clonotype: At one end, the junction sequence differs from germline, possibly due to a read error. J is TRBJ2-7 and V is TRBV27; TRBD1 or TRBD2 may be the D gene (5 bases each). This CDR3 spans 11 amino acids. Germline CDR1 and CDR2: MNHEY and SMNVEV (reference sequence). The CDR3 sequence: CASSFGDEQCF. CDR3 coding DNA: TGTGCCAGCTCCTTTGGGGACGAGCAGTGCTTC.

Only a few counts were recorded for this clonotype. The J gene is TRBJ1-1, the V gene TRBV20-1; D remains ambiguous. Germline CDR1 reads DFQATT; CDR2 reads SNEGSKA (reference sequence). The CDR3 loop spans 13 amino acids. V lost 3 bases, J lost 0 bases, and 8 bases lay in between. CDR3 coding DNA: TGCAGTGCTAGGGCGGGCATGAACACTGAAGCTTTCTTT. Translating it yields CSARAGMNTEAFF.

V is TRBV12-3 or TRBV12-4 and J is TRBJ2-6, with D unclear. V lost 2 bases to trimming and J lost 0 bases, with 5 bases between them. The CDR3 contains 15 residues. This CDR3 reads CASSLPISGANVLTF. CDR3 coding DNA: TGTGCCAGCAGTTTACCCATCTCTGGGGCCAACGTCCTGACTTTC.

This chain links TRBV30 with TRBJ2-7; the D gene is possibly TRBD2 (5 bases). V dropped 2 bases and J dropped 5 bases, with 13 bases sitting between them. The CDR3 totals 13 residues. From germline, CDR1 is GTSNPN and CDR2 SVGIG (reference sequence). The CDR3 spells CAWSRGFIDEQYF. The CDR3 DNA reads TGTGCCTGGAGTCGAGGGTTCATTGACGAGCAGTACTTC.

V is TRBV7-2 and J is TRBJ2-7, with TRBD2 matching 9 bases. From germline, CDR1 is SGHTA and CDR2 FQGNSA. Trimming removed 3 bases from V and 2 bases from J; junction bases left unmatched: 5. This CDR3 region has 15 residues. The CDR3 loop reads CASSFRSGRTYEQYF. CDR3 DNA sequence: TGTGCCAGCAGCTTCCGTAGCGGGAGAACCTACGAGCAGTACTTC.

Details on this clonotype: Germline and junction disagree at one end, which may indicate a read error. The chain uses TRBV4-1 and TRBJ1-4; D is uncertain. Germline lookup yields CDR1 MGHRA and CDR2 YSYEKL. The CDR3 length is 14 residues. Here the CDR3 reads CASSQQEISEKLVF. The CDR3 DNA follows: TGCGCCAGCAGCCAACAGGAGATCAGTGAAAAACTGGTTTTT.

This clonotype was detected a few times. The CDR3 DNA sequence: TGTGCCAGCAGCTTAAGAACCCCCGGGACAGGGTATGGGGCCAACGTCCTGACTTTC. Translation: CASSLRTPGTGYGANVLTF. The genes are TRBV7-3 and TRBJ2-6; 9 bases match TRBD1. From germline, CDR1 is SGHTA and CDR2 FQGTGA. This CDR3 has 19 residues. The trim removed 1 base at V and 3 bases at J, leaving 10 bases unmatched. Together with reference TRBV7-3 and TRBJ2-6, the CDR3 gives the full variable domain: GAGVSQTPSNKVTEKGKYVELRCDPISGHTALYWYRQSLGQGPEFLIYFQGTGAADDSGLPNDRFFAVRPEGSVSTLKIQRTERGDSAVYLCASSLRTPGTGYGANVLTFGAGSRLTVL.

The chain recombines TRBV7-9 with TRBJ2-7; 11 bases agree with TRBD2. The CDR3 consists of 18 residues. Unmatched junction bases numbered 14, after V lost 3 bases and J lost 4 bases. CDR1 is SEHNR and CDR2 is FQNEAQ in the germline V gene (reference sequence). DNA of the CDR3: TGTGCCAGCAGCTTTGTGACTAGCGGGATCAACATCATTTACGAGCAGTACTTC. This encodes CASSFVTSGINIIYEQYF. Full variable domain (rest looked up from reference TRBV7-9 and TRBJ2-7): DTGVSQNPRHKITKRGQNVTFRCDPISEHNRLYWYRQTLGQGPEFLTYFQNEAQLEKSRLLSDRFSAERPKGSFSTLEIQRTEQGDSAMYLCASSFVTSGINIIYEQYFGPGTRLTVT.

This clonotype has at least ten counts. The V call is TRBV28, the J call TRBJ1-2; perhaps TRBD1 as D (6 bases). Germline lookup yields CDR1 MDHEN and CDR2 SYDVKM. Trimming shortened V by 3 bases and J by 4 bases, and 21 bases separated the two germline ends. The CDR3 consists of 17 residues. The DNA of the CDR3 is TGTGCCAGCAGTTTGAGTCCCGTCGGGGGCAGGGGCTATGGCTACACCTTC. It translates to CASSLSPVGGRGYGYTF.

The count of this clonotype is one. The junction does not match germline at one end; this may be a read error. This chain connects TRBV11-2 to TRBJ2-7, with 7 bases matching TRBD2. The CDR3 totals 14 residues. Germline CDR1 is SGHAT and CDR2 is FQNNGV. The CDR3 reads CASGLSLADYEQYF. CDR3 DNA: TGTGCCAGCGGCTTATCTCTAGCGGACTACGAGCAGTACTTC.

This clonotype was counted a few times. The rearrangement links TRBV10-3 to TRBJ1-6; D unresolved. The CDR3 has 13 amino acids. The V gene lost 7 bases and the J gene lost 5 bases, with 9 bases spanning the gap. Germline V lookup: CDR1 ENHRY, CDR2 SYGVKD. CDR3 residues: CAINQADNSPLHF. The DNA of the CDR3 is TGTGCCATCAACCAAGCGGATAATTCACCCCTCCACTTT.

This clonotype has more than one count but fewer than ten. This chain uses TRBV28 with TRBJ1-3; D gene unclear. CDR1 and CDR2 from the germline V gene are MDHEN and SYDVKM. There are 14 residues in the CDR3. Trimming shortened V by 2 bases and J by 0 bases, and 5 bases separated the two germline ends. In DNA form, the CDR3 reads TGTGCCAGCAGTTTACTGATCTCTGGAAACACCATATATTTT. Encoded protein: CASSLLISGNTIYF.

This clonotype appeared a few times. V and J are TRBV6-1 and TRBJ1-5; perhaps TRBD1 as D (6 bases). With 7 bases removed from V and 7 bases from J, the gap between germline ends came to 14 bases. This CDR3 is 13 amino acids long. Germline CDR1 is MNHNS and CDR2 is SASEGT. This CDR3 is CASTYWGGQPQHF. CDR3 nucleotides: TGTGCCAGCACCTACTGGGGGGGCCAGCCCCAGCATTTT.

J is TRBJ1-6 and V is TRBV28, with a tentative D call TRBD1 (5 bases). V lost 6 bases and J lost 9, with 24 bases in between. The V gene's germline CDR1 is MDHEN and CDR2 SYDVKM. The CDR3 length is 17 residues. CDR3 amino acids: CASRRGRRTGGSSPLHF. CDR3 bases: TGTGCCAGCAGGCGGGGTCGAAGAACGGGGGGAAGTTCACCCCTCCACTTT.

The chain employs TRBV6-1 and TRBJ1-2, with unresolved D. CDR1 MNHNS and CDR2 SASEGT come from the germline V gene. CDR3 length equals 13 residues. The germline V and J ends were trimmed by 4 bases and 4 bases, with 10 bases remaining between them. CDR3 sequence reads: CASSAGFPYGYTF. In DNA form, the CDR3 reads TGTGCCAGCAGTGCCGGATTCCCCTATGGCTACACCTTC.

The genes are TRBV11-3 and TRBJ2-1, with D perhaps matching TRBD1 (7 bases). CDR3 size: 15 residues. The germline V and J ends were trimmed by 3 bases and 2 bases, with 11 bases remaining between them. Germline values: CDR1 SGHNT, CDR2 YENEEA. The CDR3: CASSFQGGTYNEQFF. The DNA for the CDR3 is TGTGCCAGCAGCTTCCAGGGGGGAACCTACAATGAGCAGTTCTTC.

This clonotype showed up just a few times. This sequence joins TRBV29-1 and TRBJ2-7; 7 bases are a match to TRBD1. The CDR3 is made up of 12 amino acids. The germline V gene encodes CDR1 SQVTM and CDR2 ANQGSEA. After removal of 6 bases from V and 7 bases from J, the junction contained 9 bases not matched to a gene. As DNA, the CDR3 is TGCAGCGTCGGGACAGCTTCACGTGAGCAGTACTTC. Translating gives CSVGTASREQYF.

Only a few counts were recorded for this clonotype. The rearrangement links TRBV2 to TRBJ2-2, with 13 positions matching TRBD2. The ends lost 6 bases at V and 1 base at J; junction bases unmatched: 11. Germline V gene data show CDR1 as SNHLY and CDR2 as FYNNEI. The CDR3 extends over 19 amino acids. The CDR3 protein is CASRTGTSGTSVNTGELFF. In nucleotides, the CDR3 is TGTGCCAGCAGAACCGGGACTAGCGGGACCTCGGTGAACACCGGGGAGCTGTTTTTT.

This chain joins TRBV20-1 and TRBJ1-2; D gene uncertain. The CDR3 contains 17 residues. The germline V and J ends were trimmed by 6 bases and 0 bases, with 23 bases remaining between them. Germline V CDR1 and CDR2: DFQATT, SNEGSKA (reference sequence). The CDR3 spells CSAALTVSLLANYGYTF. Written as DNA, the CDR3 is TGCAGTGCCGCACTGACCGTTTCACTCCTAGCTAACTATGGCTACACCTTC.

This clonotype was picked up a small number of times. The CDR3 DNA reads TGCGCCAGCAGCTTTGCGAACCCCTGGAATACTGAAGCTTTCTTT. Protein sequence: CASSFANPWNTEAFF. The V and J genes are TRBV5-1 and TRBJ1-1; D remains ambiguous. V lost 2 bases and J 5 bases, leaving 16 bases between the germline ends. Germline CDR1 is SGHRS and CDR2 is YFSETQ. The CDR3 has 15 residues.

V usage is TRBV3-1 and J usage is TRBJ1-2; the D is unclear. Per the germline V gene, CDR1 is LGHDT and CDR2 is YNNKEL (reference sequence). Trimming stripped 0 bases from V and 2 bases from J, with 7 bases between. This CDR3 comprises 14 residues. CDR3 nucleotide sequence: TGTGCCAGCAGCCAAGACCCCAGGAACTATGGCTACACCTTC. This translates into CASSQDPRNYGYTF.

The rearrangement joins TRBV27 to TRBJ2-7, with TRBD1 matching over 9 bases. Germline CDR1 MNHEY, CDR2 SMNVEV (reference sequence). The ends lost 5 bases at V and 9 bases at J; junction bases unmatched: 11. The CDR3 is 14 amino acids. In DNA form, the CDR3 reads TGTGCCAGCAGTGCCTCCGGGACAGGGAGCGGGCAGTACTTC. Its protein product is CASSASGTGSGQYF.

The genes are TRBV6-1 and TRBJ1-2; 9 nucleotides line up with TRBD1. The germline V gene has CDR1 MNHNS and CDR2 SASEGT. The CDR3 is 17 amino acids. The V and J ends lost 6 bases and 0 bases, in that order; junction bases with no gene match: 11. The DNA for the CDR3 is TGTGCCAGCAGGTCTGGGACAGGGATCGGAGCTAACTATGGCTACACCTTC. Protein product: CASRSGTGIGANYGYTF.

The chain employs TRBV19 and TRBJ1-1; no definite D call. The CDR3 has 14 residues. Trimming took off 4 bases at V and 5 bases at J, with 14 bases between the two ends. Germline assignment: CDR1 LNHDA and CDR2 SQIVND (reference sequence). CDR3 DNA: TGTGCCAGTAGTAGCGTGGGAGCTCGGACTGAAGCTTTCTTT. The encoded protein is CASSSVGARTEAFF.

V gene TRBV6-5 combines with J gene TRBJ2-2; D gene uncertain. The V and J ends lost 4 bases and 7 bases respectively, with 13 bases between them. Germline CDR1 MNHEY, CDR2 SVGAGI. CDR3 size: 14 residues. The CDR3 nucleotides read TGTGCCAGCAGTTCCCGGGCCCAAGACGGGGAGCTGTTTTTT. As protein: CASSSRAQDGELFF.

The chain uses TRBV6-2 or TRBV6-3 and TRBJ1-5; D perhaps matches TRBD1 (5 bases). Trimming pared 6 bases from V and 1 base from J, leaving 25 bases between. The length of the CDR3 is 19 residues. The germline V gene has CDR1 MNHEY and CDR2 SVGEGT. The CDR3 reads CASSQYSDSRDLSNQPQHF. The CDR3 DNA reads as TGTGCCAGCAGCCAATACTCTGATTCCAGGGATTTGAGCAATCAGCCCCAGCATTTT.

The gene calls are TRBV5-6 and TRBJ1-1; a possible D gene is TRBD1 (6 bases). The V gene's germline CDR1 is SGHDT and CDR2 YYEEEE. Trimming cost V 2 bases and J 11 bases, with 13 bases left between them. There are 12 residues in the CDR3. The CDR3: CASSFSDRKAFF. The CDR3 region has the DNA TGTGCCAGCAGCTTCTCGGACAGAAAGGCTTTCTTT.

The sample holds a few counts of this clonotype. This rearrangement joins TRBV6-1 to TRBJ2-7; 9 bases agree with TRBD1. The length of the CDR3 is 13 residues. J lost 4 bases, V lost 8 bases, and 6 bases had no gene match. From germline, CDR1 is MNHNS and CDR2 SASEGT. As DNA, the CDR3 is TGTGCCAGCTTGATGGGACAGGGTTACGAGCAGTACTTC. Its protein is CASLMGQGYEQYF.